The rows below give T cell receptor beta chains drawn from one sample of a study of blood T cells in healthy people across ages. In TCRdb, the 5' RACE reads were re-called with MiXCR into one record per CDR3 protein. Of fewer than 2 million distinct CDR3 sequences listed, about two fifths were seen once; the top ten hold approximately 22%. Sequenced input: blood. The receptors shown here come from a human donor in good health. The CDR3 runs from the conserved cysteine through the conserved F or W. A D gene is named only where the DNA matches it firmly. Clone size is given for some rows only: seen once, a few or many times, or a class if the clone is expanded.

v_gene: TRBV19
j_gene: TRBJ2-1
d_gene: TRBD1
abundance: NA
len: 15
CDR3nt: TGTGCCAGTAGTATAGAGGACAGGTCCTACAATGAGCAGTTCTTC
CDR3aa: CASSIEDRSYNEQFF

v_gene: TRBV29-1
j_gene: TRBJ1-2
d_gene: NA
abundance: NA
len: 13
CDR3nt: TGCAGCGTTGGCGAGGGGTATGACTATGGCTACACCTTC
CDR3aa: CSVGEGYDYGYTF

v_gene: TRBV20-1
j_gene: TRBJ2-5
d_gene: NA
abundance: NA
len: 14
CDR3nt: TGCAGTGCTGGCCCCTCCGGGGGCCAGGAGACCCAGTACTTC
CDR3aa: CSAGPSGGQETQYF

v_gene: TRBV29-1
j_gene: TRBJ2-5
d_gene: NA
abundance: NA
len: 14
CDR3nt: TGCAGCGTGGAGGGAAGGGGCAGGGAGGAGACCCAGTACTTC
CDR3aa: CSVEGRGREETQYF

v_gene: TRBV5-4
j_gene: TRBJ1-1
d_gene: NA
abundance: NA
len: 13
CDR3nt: TGTGCCAGCAGCTCCCGGGGTAACACTGGAGCTTTCTTT
CDR3aa: CASSSRGNTGAFF

v_gene: TRBV7-2
j_gene: TRBJ2-3
d_gene: TRBD2
abundance: NA
len: 16
CDR3nt: TGTGCCAGCAGCTTAGCCAGCGGGATGCGCACAGATACGCAGTATTTT
CDR3aa: CASSLASGMRTDTQYF

v_gene: TRBV6-2/TRBV6-3
j_gene: TRBJ1-5
d_gene: NA
abundance: NA
len: 18
CDR3nt: TGTGCCAGCAGTTCTGCGCGCTCGGGGCGGCGCGCGGGACAGCCCCAGCATTTT
CDR3aa: CASSSARSGRRAGQPQHF

v_gene: TRBV6-1
j_gene: TRBJ1-1
d_gene: TRBD1
abundance: NA
len: 14
CDR3nt: TGTGCCGGGCGGCGGGGACAGGGTAACGCTGAAGCTTTCTTT
CDR3aa: CAGRRGQGNAEAFF

v_gene: TRBV5-6
j_gene: TRBJ2-5
d_gene: NA
abundance: few
len: 16
CDR3nt: TGTGCCAGCAGCTTATTTGAGGCAGGGGCACAAGAGACCCAGTACTTC
CDR3aa: CASSLFEAGAQETQYF

v_gene: TRBV6-5
j_gene: TRBJ2-7
d_gene: TRBD2
abundance: few
len: 15
CDR3nt: TGTGCCAGCAGTTTAGGGACTAGTATCGACTACGAGCAGTACTTC
CDR3aa: CASSLGTSIDYEQYF

v_gene: TRBV7-2
j_gene: TRBJ2-2
d_gene: TRBD1
abundance: NA
len: 16
CDR3nt: TGTGCCAGCAGCTTAGTAGGGACAGGAAACACCGGGGGGCTGTTTTTT
CDR3aa: CASSLVGTGNTGGLFF

v_gene: TRBV11-2
j_gene: TRBJ2-1
d_gene: TRBD2
abundance: once
len: 16
CDR3nt: TGTGCCAGCAGCTTAACTAGCGGGGGGGCGGGGAATGAGCAGTTCTTC
CDR3aa: CASSLTSGGAGNEQFF

v_gene: TRBV7-6
j_gene: TRBJ2-7
d_gene: NA
abundance: few
len: 13
CDR3nt: TGTGCCAGCAGCCCTTCGAGGGCCTACGAGCAGTACTTC
CDR3aa: CASSPSRAYEQYF

v_gene: TRBV4-2
j_gene: TRBJ2-3
d_gene: TRBD2
abundance: few
len: 19
CDR3nt: TGTGCCAGCAGCCAAGATTGGGCAGCGGGGGCCCTCAGCACAGATACGCAGTATTTT
CDR3aa: CASSQDWAAGALSTDTQYF

v_gene: TRBV12-3/TRBV12-4
j_gene: TRBJ1-4
d_gene: NA
abundance: NA
len: 14
CDR3nt: TGTGCCAGCAGTTGGGGTCAGTTTTATGAAAAACTGTTTTTT
CDR3aa: CASSWGQFYEKLFF

v_gene: TRBV29-1
j_gene: TRBJ2-5
d_gene: NA
abundance: few
len: 12
CDR3nt: TGCAGCGTTGAAGTGGTAAGAGAGACCCAGTACTTC
CDR3aa: CSVEVVRETQYF

v_gene: TRBV29-1
j_gene: TRBJ1-2
d_gene: TRBD1
abundance: few
len: 18
CDR3nt: TGCAGCGTCCCCTACCCGGTAATGACAGGGAGCTCTAACTATGGCTACACCTTC
CDR3aa: CSVPYPVMTGSSNYGYTF

v_gene: TRBV7-9
j_gene: TRBJ1-2
d_gene: TRBD1
abundance: few
len: 13
CDR3nt: TGTGCCAGCAACTCGGGACAGTACTATGGCTACACCTTC
CDR3aa: CASNSGQYYGYTF

v_gene: TRBV7-9
j_gene: TRBJ2-1
d_gene: NA
abundance: once
len: 12
CDR3nt: TGTGCCAGCAGCTGGCTTAGCAATGAGCAGTTCTTC
CDR3aa: CASSWLSNEQFF

v_gene: TRBV18
j_gene: TRBJ2-7
d_gene: NA
abundance: NA
len: 16
CDR3nt: TGTGCCAGCTCCCGGACCTCAATAGGTGGGGCCTACGAGCAGTACTTC
CDR3aa: CASSRTSIGGAYEQYF

v_gene: TRBV28
j_gene: TRBJ2-7
d_gene: TRBD1
abundance: few
len: 14
CDR3nt: TGTGCCAGCACCATTCGGACAGGGGGCTACGAGCAGTACTTC
CDR3aa: CASTIRTGGYEQYF

v_gene: TRBV3-1
j_gene: TRBJ2-5
d_gene: TRBD1
abundance: few
len: 16
CDR3nt: TGTGCCAGCAGCCAAGCGGAAGACAGGGGGCAGGAGACCCAGTACTTC
CDR3aa: CASSQAEDRGQETQYF

v_gene: TRBV19
j_gene: TRBJ1-2
d_gene: NA
abundance: NA
len: 12
CDR3nt: TGCGCCAGTCGAACAGGGTACGATGGCTACACCTTC
CDR3aa: CASRTGYDGYTF

v_gene: TRBV5-1
j_gene: TRBJ2-2
d_gene: NA
abundance: NA
len: 16
CDR3nt: TGCGCCAGCAGCTTGACACAGCCATCGAACACCGGGGAGCTGTTTTTT
CDR3aa: CASSLTQPSNTGELFF